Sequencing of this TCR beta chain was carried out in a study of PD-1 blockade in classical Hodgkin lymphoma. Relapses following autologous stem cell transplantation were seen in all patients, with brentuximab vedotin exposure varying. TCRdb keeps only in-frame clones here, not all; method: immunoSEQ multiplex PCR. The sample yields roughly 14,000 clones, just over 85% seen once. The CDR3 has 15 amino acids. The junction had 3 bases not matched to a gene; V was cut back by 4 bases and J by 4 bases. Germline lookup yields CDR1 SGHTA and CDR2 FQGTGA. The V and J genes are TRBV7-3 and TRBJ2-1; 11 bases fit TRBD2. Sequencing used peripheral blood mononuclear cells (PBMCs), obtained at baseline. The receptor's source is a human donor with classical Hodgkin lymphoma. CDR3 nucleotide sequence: TGTGCCAGCAGCTCGGGACTAGCGGTTTACAATGAGCAGTTCTTC. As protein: CASSSGLAVYNEQFF.